Included here is one T cell receptor (beta chain) sequence, with context. Antigen specificity is unknown. This sample stems from a study of T cell responses to AZD1222 COVID-19 vaccine. General study points: Increased Spike-specific TCR breadth and depth were observed after two AZD1222 doses. Most donors were white British and more were female, and clonal diversity was possibly underestimated. Every sample of the repertoires postdated the peak T cell response.

Trimming removed 5 bases at V and 0 bases at J, with 1 base between. CDR1 and CDR2 (germline): SEHNR, FQNEAQ (reference sequence). The CDR3 consists of 11 residues. Assay: immunoSEQ multiplex PCR; the TCRdb copy retains only in-frame clones and omits some. The sample has 50,000 to 60,000 clones, 80% seen once. V is TRBV7-9 and J is TRBJ1-2, with D unresolved. Here the sequenced sample was peripheral blood, taken 28 days after the second AZD1222 dose. This TCR was sampled from an adult who received the AZD1222 COVID-19 vaccine. Here the CDR3 DNA reads TGTGCCAGCAGCGCTAACTATGGCTACACCTTC. Its protein is CASSANYGYTF.